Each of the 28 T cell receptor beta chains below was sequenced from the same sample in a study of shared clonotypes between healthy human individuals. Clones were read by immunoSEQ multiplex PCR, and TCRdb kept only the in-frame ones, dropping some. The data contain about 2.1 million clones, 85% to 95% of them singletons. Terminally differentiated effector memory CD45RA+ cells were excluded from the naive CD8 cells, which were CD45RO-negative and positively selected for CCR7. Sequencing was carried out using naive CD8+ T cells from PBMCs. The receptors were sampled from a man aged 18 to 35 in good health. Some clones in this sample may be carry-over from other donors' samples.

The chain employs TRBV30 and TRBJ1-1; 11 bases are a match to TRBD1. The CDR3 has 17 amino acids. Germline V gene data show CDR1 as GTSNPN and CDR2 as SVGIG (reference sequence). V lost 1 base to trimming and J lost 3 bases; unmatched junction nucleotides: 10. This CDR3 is CAWSALGQGEEDTEAFF. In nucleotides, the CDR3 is TGTGCCTGGAGTGCCCTGGGACAGGGGGAAGAGGACACTGAAGCTTTCTTT.

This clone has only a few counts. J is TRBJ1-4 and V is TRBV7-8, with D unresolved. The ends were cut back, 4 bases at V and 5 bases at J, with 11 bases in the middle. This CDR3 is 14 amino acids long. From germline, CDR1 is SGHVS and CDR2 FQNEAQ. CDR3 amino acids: CASSSFEINEKLFF. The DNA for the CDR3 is TGTGCCAGCAGCTCCTTCGAGATAAATGAAAAACTGTTTTTT.

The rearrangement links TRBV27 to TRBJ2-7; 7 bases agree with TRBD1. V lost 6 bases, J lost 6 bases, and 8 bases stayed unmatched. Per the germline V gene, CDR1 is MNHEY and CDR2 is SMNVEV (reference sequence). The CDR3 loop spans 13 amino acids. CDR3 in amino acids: CASRPDRAPEQYF. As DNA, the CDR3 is TGTGCCAGCAGACCTGACAGGGCCCCCGAGCAGTACTTC.

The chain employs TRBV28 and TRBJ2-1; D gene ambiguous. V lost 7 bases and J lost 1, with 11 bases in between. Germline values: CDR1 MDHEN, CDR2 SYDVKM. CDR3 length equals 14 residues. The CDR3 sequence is CASKIRASYNEQFF. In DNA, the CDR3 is TGTGCCAGCAAAATTAGGGCGTCCTACAATGAGCAGTTCTTC.

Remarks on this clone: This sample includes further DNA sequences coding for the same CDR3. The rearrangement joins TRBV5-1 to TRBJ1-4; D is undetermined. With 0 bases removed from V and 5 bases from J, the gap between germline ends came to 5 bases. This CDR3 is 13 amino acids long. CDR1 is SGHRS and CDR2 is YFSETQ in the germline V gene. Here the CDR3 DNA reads TGCGCCAGCAGCTTGGGCGGGAATGAAAAACTGTTTTTT. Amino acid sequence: CASSLGGNEKLFF.

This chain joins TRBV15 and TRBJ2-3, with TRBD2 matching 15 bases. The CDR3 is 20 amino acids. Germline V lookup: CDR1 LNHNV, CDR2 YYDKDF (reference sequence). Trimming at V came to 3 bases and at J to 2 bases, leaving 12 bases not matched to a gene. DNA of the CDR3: TGTGCCACCAGCAGTGGGCCGGGACTAGCGGGAGGCGAATACACAGATACGCAGTATTTT. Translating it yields CATSSGPGLAGGEYTDTQYF.

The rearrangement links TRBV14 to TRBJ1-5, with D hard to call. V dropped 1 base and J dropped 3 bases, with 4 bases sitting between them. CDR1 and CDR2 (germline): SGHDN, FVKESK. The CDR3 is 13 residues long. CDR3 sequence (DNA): TGTGCCAGCAGCCAAGGCTACAATCAGCCCCAGCATTTT. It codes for CASSQGYNQPQHF.

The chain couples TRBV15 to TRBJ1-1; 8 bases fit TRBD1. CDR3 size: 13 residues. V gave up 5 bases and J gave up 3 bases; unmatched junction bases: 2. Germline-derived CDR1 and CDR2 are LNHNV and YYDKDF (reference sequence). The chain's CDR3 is CATSAGGYTEAFF. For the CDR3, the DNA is TGTGCCACCAGCGCAGGGGGCTACACTGAAGCTTTCTTT.

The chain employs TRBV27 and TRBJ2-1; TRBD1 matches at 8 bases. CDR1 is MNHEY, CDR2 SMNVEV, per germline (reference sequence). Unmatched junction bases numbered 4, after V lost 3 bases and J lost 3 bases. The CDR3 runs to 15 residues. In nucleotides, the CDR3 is TGTGCCAGCAGTTTCATGGACAGGGACTACAATGAGCAGTTCTTC. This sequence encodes CASSFMDRDYNEQFF.

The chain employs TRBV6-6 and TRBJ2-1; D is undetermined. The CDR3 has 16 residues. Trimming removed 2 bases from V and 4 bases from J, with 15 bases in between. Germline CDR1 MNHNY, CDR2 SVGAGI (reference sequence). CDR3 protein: CASSYRSGDEYNEQFF. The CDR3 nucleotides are TGTGCCAGCAGTTACAGGAGTGGGGATGAGTACAATGAGCAGTTCTTC.

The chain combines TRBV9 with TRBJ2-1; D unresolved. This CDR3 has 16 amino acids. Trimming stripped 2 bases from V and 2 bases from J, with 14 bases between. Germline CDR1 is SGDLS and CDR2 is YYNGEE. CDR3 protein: CASSVKLTRTYNEQFF. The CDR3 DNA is TGTGCCAGCAGCGTCAAACTCACGAGAACCTACAATGAGCAGTTCTTC.

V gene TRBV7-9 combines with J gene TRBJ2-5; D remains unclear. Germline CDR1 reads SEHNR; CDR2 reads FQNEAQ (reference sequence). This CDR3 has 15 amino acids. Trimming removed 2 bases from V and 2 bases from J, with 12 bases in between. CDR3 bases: TGTGCCAGCAGCTTACCTAGTTCTTCTCAAGAGACCCAGTACTTC. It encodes CASSLPSSSQETQYF.

CDR3 sequence reads: CASSFPGLAESYEQYF. The CDR3, as DNA: TGTGCCAGCAGTTTTCCTGGACTAGCGGAGTCCTACGAGCAGTACTTC. The genes are TRBV28 and TRBJ2-7; 10 positions agree with TRBD2. With V trimmed by 3 bases and J by 1 base, 6 bases remained unmatched. CDR3 length: 16 residues. Germline V gene lookup returns CDR1 MDHEN and CDR2 SYDVKM.

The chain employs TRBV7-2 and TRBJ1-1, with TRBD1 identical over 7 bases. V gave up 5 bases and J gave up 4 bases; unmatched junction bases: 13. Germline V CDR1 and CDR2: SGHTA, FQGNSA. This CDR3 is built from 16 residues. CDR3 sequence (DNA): TGTGCCAGCAGCCCCGAGGGGGACAGTCCCCCCACTGAAGCTTTCTTT. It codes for CASSPEGDSPPTEAFF.

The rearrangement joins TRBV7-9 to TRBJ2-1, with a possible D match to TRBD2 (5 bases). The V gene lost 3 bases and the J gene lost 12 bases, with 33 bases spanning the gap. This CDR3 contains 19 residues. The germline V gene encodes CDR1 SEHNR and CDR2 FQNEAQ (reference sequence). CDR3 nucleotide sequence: TGTGCCAGCAGCTTTCATTTGGTCTTCTCGGGCCTTCTCGGGGTACGGCAGTTCTTC. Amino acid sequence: CASSFHLVFSGLLGVRQFF.

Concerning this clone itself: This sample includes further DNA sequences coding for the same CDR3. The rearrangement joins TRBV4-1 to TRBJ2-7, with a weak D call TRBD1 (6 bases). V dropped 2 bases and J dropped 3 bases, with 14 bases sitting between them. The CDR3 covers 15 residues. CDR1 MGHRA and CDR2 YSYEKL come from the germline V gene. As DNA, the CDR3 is TGCGCCAGCAGCCAAAGGGGAACAGGGTTCTACGAGCAGTACTTC. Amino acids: CASSQRGTGFYEQYF.

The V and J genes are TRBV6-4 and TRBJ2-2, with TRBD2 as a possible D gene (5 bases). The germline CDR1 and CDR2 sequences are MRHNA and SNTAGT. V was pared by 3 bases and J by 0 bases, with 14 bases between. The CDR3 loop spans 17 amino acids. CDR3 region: CASSEREIFANTGELFF. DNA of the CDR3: TGTGCCAGCAGTGAGAGGGAGATCTTCGCGAACACCGGGGAGCTGTTTTTT.

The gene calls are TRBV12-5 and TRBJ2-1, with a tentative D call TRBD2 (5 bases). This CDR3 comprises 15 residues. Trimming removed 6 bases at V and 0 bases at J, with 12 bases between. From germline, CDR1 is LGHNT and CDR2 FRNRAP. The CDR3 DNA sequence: TGTGCTAGTGGCCGCGGGTGGAGCTCCTACAATGAGCAGTTCTTC. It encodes CASGRGWSSYNEQFF.

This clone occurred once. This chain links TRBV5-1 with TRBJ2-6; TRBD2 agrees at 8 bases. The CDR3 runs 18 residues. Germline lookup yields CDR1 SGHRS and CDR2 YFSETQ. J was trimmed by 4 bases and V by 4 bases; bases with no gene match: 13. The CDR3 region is CASSGERELLLGANVLTF. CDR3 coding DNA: TGCGCCAGCAGCGGGGAGCGGGAGTTGCTCCTGGGGGCCAACGTCCTGACTTTC.

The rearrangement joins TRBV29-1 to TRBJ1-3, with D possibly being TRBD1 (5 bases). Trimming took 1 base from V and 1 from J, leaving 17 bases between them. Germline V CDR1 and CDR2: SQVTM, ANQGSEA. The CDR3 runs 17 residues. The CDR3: CSVEVLEGFRSGNTIYF. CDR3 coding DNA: TGCAGCGTTGAAGTTCTGGAGGGGTTTCGTTCTGGAAACACCATATATTTT. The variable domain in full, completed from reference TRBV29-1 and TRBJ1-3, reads SAVISQKPSRDICQRGTSLTIQCQVDSQVTMMFWYRQQPGQSLTLIATANQGSEATYESGFVIDKFPISRPNLTFSTLTVSNMSPEDSSIYLCSVEVLEGFRSGNTIYFGEGSWLTVV.

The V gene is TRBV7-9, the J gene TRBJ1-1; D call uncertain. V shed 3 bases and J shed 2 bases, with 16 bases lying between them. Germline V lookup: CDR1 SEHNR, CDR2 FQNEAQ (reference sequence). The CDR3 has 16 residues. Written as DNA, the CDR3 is TGTGCCAGCAGCTTTACACAGCCGGGTCCCAACACTGAAGCTTTCTTT. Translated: CASSFTQPGPNTEAFF.

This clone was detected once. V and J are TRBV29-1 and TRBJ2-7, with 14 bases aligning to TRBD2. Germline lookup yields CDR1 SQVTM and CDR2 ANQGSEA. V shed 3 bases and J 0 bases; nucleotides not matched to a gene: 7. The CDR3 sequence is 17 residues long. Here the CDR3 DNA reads TGCAGCGTTGATGGGACTAGCGGGAGAAACTCCTCCTACGAGCAGTACTTC. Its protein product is CSVDGTSGRNSSYEQYF.

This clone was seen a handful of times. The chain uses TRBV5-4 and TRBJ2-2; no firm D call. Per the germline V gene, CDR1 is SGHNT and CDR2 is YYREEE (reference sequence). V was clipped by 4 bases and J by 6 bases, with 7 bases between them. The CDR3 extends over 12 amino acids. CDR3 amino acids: CASSATPGELFF. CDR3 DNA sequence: TGTGCCAGCAGCGCGACGCCCGGGGAGCTGTTTTTT.

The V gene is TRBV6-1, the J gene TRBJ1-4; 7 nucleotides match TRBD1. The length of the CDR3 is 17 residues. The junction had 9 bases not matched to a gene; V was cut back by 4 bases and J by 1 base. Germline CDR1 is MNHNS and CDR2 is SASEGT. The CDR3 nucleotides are TGTGCCAGCAGTGGACCGGACAGGCTAAAAACTAATGAAAAACTGTTTTTT. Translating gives CASSGPDRLKTNEKLFF.

The CDR3 DNA follows: TGCGCCAGCAGCTTGGAACGGGAGGTAACTGAAGCTTTCTTT. This translates into CASSLEREVTEAFF. The V call is TRBV5-1, the J call TRBJ1-1, with D hard to call. Per germline, CDR1 SGHRS and CDR2 YFSETQ. This CDR3 comprises 14 residues. Trimming shortened V by 0 bases and J by 5 bases, and 11 bases separated the two germline ends.

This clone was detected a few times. CDR3 sequence reads: CASSLGWGNTEAFF. The CDR3 region has the DNA TGTGCCAGCAGCTTAGGATGGGGGAACACTGAAGCTTTCTTT. J is TRBJ1-1 and V is TRBV11-2; D gene unclear. Germline loops: CDR1 SGHAT, CDR2 FQNNGV. This CDR3 contains 14 residues. Trimming left V 1 base short and J 1 base short, with 7 bases between.

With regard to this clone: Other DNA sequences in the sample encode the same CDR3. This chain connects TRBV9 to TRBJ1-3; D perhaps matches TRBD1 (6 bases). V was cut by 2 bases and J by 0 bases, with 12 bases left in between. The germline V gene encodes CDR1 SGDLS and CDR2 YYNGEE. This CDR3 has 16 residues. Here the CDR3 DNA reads TGTGCCAGCAGCGTGAACAGGGTGAGCTCTGGAAACACCATATATTTT. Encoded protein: CASSVNRVSSGNTIYF.

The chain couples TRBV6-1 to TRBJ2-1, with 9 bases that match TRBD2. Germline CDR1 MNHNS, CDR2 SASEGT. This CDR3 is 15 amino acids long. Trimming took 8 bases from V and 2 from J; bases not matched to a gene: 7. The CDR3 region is CASSLREGTYNEQFF. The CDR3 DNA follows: TGTGCCAGCTCTTTGCGGGAGGGTACCTACAATGAGCAGTTCTTC.